These T cell receptor beta chains were read from a single sample in a study of T cell responses to AZD1222 COVID-19 vaccine. Clones were read by immunoSEQ multiplex PCR, and TCRdb kept only the in-frame ones, dropping some. The sample has roughly 100,000 clones; about 91% are singletons. The sample was peripheral blood, taken on day 0 of AZD1222 vaccination. Source of these receptors: an adult in good health. The CDR3 runs from the conserved cysteine through the conserved F or W. D genes are given only for firm matches. Clone size is given for some rows only: seen once, a few or many times, or a class if the clone is expanded.

>NA|TRBV29-1|TRBJ2-1|NA
CSVASGSRYEQFF
TGCAGCGTTGCATCAGGTTCGCGGTATGAGCAGTTCTTC
>TRBD1|TRBV6-2/TRBV6-3|TRBJ2-1|NA
CASSYILQGAPEQFF
TGTGCCAGCAGTTATATACTACAGGGGGCGCCTGAGCAGTTCTTC
>NA|TRBV4-1|TRBJ2-1|NA
CASSHLLNEQFF
TGCGCCAGCAGCCATCTACTCAATGAGCAGTTCTTC
>NA|TRBV3-1/TRBV3-2|TRBJ1-1|NA
CASSQENWDANTEAFF
TGTGCCAGCAGCCAAGAGAATTGGGACGCTAACACTGAAGCTTTCTTT
>NA|TRBV20-1|TRBJ1-1|NA
CSASLSGTPNTEAFF
TGCAGTGCTAGTTTATCCGGGACTCCGAACACTGAAGCTTTCTTT
>NA|TRBV29-1|TRBJ1-5|NA
CSVREPNQPQHF
TGCAGCGTCAGGGAACCCAATCAGCCCCAGCATTTT
>NA|TRBV5-1|TRBJ1-1|NA
CASSLSPNTEAFF
TGCGCCAGCAGCTTGTCCCCGAACACTGAAGCTTTCTTT
>NA|TRBV12-3/TRBV12-4|TRBJ1-1|NA
CASSSVANTEAFF
TGTGCCAGCAGTTCCGTGGCAAACACTGAAGCTTTCTTT
>NA|TRBV19|TRBJ1-2|NA
CASTEETGVLNYGYTF
TGTGCCAGTACCGAGGAGACAGGAGTTCTAAACTATGGCTACACCTTC
>TRBD1|TRBV25-1|TRBJ1-2|NA
CASRSQGNYGYTF
TGTGCCAGCAGATCACAGGGGAACTATGGCTACACCTTC
>NA|TRBV7-8|TRBJ2-1|many
CASTLDASVPTINEQFF
TGTGCCAGCACGCTGGACGCCAGCGTCCCAACAATCAATGAGCAGTTCTTC